This entry describes one TCR beta chain. The specificity of this receptor is unknown. Base quality data are lacking; no much larger clone is found one base away. At one collaborating source in Seattle, patients were enrolled during active infection and were followed longitudinally through the course of disease. Each collaborating institution followed its own protocols to collect whole blood in K2EDTA tubes. For TCRbeta analysis, collaborators shipped samples as frozen whole blood, isolated PBMCs, or DNA extracted from either of those sample types. This specimen comes from a study of blood T cell repertoires in COVID-19 (TCRdb year 2020). For the study in its entirety: Collaborator samples came from the United States, Italy and Spain and covered acute and convalescent phases of COVID-19. The prospective study material was composed of cDNA or gDNA derived from T cells, B-cell-depleted T cells, or PBMCs. The dataset comprised deeply sampled blood TCRbeta repertoires from subjects exposed to, actively infected with, or recovered from COVID-19. A freely available public database, intended as a resource for researchers studying the immune response to SARS-CoV-2, is where the repertoires were released. The samples were drawn from two sources: the first 160 participants of the ongoing ImmuneRACE study, and 1,000 to 1,500 subjects contributed by 6 global collaborators. The sample metadata nearly always contained a de-identified subject ID, COVID-19 status, age in years and sex. Where available, HLA class I and class II types were obtained from metadata supplied by the sample provider rather than from assay-based typing.

TCRbeta CDR3 regions were amplified from genomic DNA by means of the immunoSEQ Assay, a bias-controlled multiplex PCR. For the original study's pipeline: The number of nucleated cells in each sample was estimated from the amplification of reference gene primers within the assay. Sequence reads were collapsed and filtered to measure the absolute abundance of every unique TCRbeta CDR3 rearrangement. For each sample, productive Simpson clonality was calculated as the square root of Simpson's diversity index over productive rearrangements. TCRdb took over this immuneACCESS table, retaining in-frame rearrangements with V and J assigned. Such tables are incomplete; in checked studies, under half of the missing clones stem from an unresolved V gene, and the remainder is unexplained. V, J and clone size derive from that table, while D and trimming were established from the DNA sequence. This sample is represented by roughly 410,000 clones; over 75% of them were singletons. The ten largest make up 1.5% to 1.9% of the sample.

Overall results and qualifications from the work: The quantity of clinical and demographic metadata differed by source and by participant and was supplied without curation.

Clipping removes 5 bases from V and 8 bases from J, with 10 as the unmatched junction base count. In the germline V gene, CDR1 corresponds to SGHRS and CDR2 to YFSETQ. Reading from cysteine to phenylalanine, the CDR3 counts 15 amino acids. Only the CDR3 DNA stays, 45 bases, in frame from base 1. In this chain, TRBV5-1 is recombined with TRBJ1-2; 12 junctional bases match TRBD1. The sample was peripheral blood. This receptor was identified in a woman aged 40 to 50 with COVID-19, enrolled during active disease. The nucleotide sequence is given as TGCGCCAGCAGGGAGGGACAGGGGGCGCTTCTCGGCTACACCTTC. The translation is CASREGQGALLGYTF.